These T cell receptor beta chains were read from a single sample in a study of control samples from healthy donors and cancer patients. The table came from immunoSEQ multiplex PCR; TCRdb's copy has only in-frame clones and leaves some out. The table shows some 41,000 clones, with about 87% occurring only once. The material sequenced was PBMCs. All receptors derive from a woman in her sixties or seventies with lung cancer. Each CDR3 is given with its conserved first and last residue. The D gene is left open where the match is weak. Only some rows state a clone size, as once, few, many or a class for expanded clones.

d_call: NA; clone_size: few; v_call: TRBV5-4; j_call: TRBJ2-3; cdr3_aa: CALERAGGTDTQYF; cdr3_nt: TGTGCCTTGGAGAGGGCCGGTGGCACAGATACGCAGTATTTT
d_call: NA; clone_size: NA; v_call: TRBV19; j_call: TRBJ1-2; cdr3_aa: CASSLLVRPSYGYTF; cdr3_nt: TGTGCCAGTAGTTTGCTTGTTCGGCCCAGCTATGGCTACACCTTC
d_call: NA; clone_size: NA; v_call: TRBV7-6; j_call: TRBJ2-2; cdr3_aa: CASSLGTRGTGELFF; cdr3_nt: TGTGCCAGCAGCTTAGGAACACGGGGAACCGGGGAGCTGTTTTTT
d_call: NA; clone_size: once; v_call: TRBV28; j_call: TRBJ1-1; cdr3_aa: CASGPTEAFF; cdr3_nt: TGTGCCAGCGGCCCCACTGAAGCTTTCTTT
d_call: TRBD1; clone_size: NA; v_call: TRBV28; j_call: TRBJ2-2; cdr3_aa: CASSTIFGTGASVGELFF; cdr3_nt: TGTGCCAGCAGCACTATTTTCGGGACAGGAGCCTCGGTCGGGGAGCTGTTTTTT
d_call: NA; clone_size: NA; v_call: TRBV15; j_call: TRBJ1-1; cdr3_aa: CATSASLNTEAFF; cdr3_nt: TGTGCCACCAGCGCCAGTTTGAACACTGAAGCTTTCTTT
d_call: TRBD2; clone_size: few; v_call: TRBV4-1; j_call: TRBJ2-5; cdr3_aa: CASSNSKLAGETQYF; cdr3_nt: TGCGCCAGCAGCAATAGCAAACTAGCGGGGGAGACCCAGTACTTC
d_call: NA; clone_size: NA; v_call: TRBV18; j_call: TRBJ1-1; cdr3_aa: CASSPGDTEAFF; cdr3_nt: TGTGCCAGCTCACCCGGGGACACTGAAGCTTTCTTT
d_call: NA; clone_size: NA; v_call: TRBV7-3; j_call: TRBJ1-2; cdr3_aa: CASSGGPADGYTF; cdr3_nt: TGTGCCAGCAGCGGGGGACCCGCCGATGGCTACACCTTC
d_call: TRBD1; clone_size: few; v_call: TRBV28; j_call: TRBJ1-6; cdr3_aa: CASSLSTGDTLHF; cdr3_nt: TGTGCCAGCAGTTTATCCACAGGGGATACCCTCCACTTT
d_call: NA; clone_size: NA; v_call: TRBV10-3; j_call: TRBJ2-1; cdr3_aa: CAISHALANEQFF; cdr3_nt: TGTGCCATCAGTCACGCCCTGGCGAATGAGCAGTTCTTC
d_call: NA; clone_size: NA; v_call: TRBV27; j_call: TRBJ2-2; cdr3_aa: CASSLLIRGTGELFF; cdr3_nt: TGTGCCAGCAGTTTACTAATCAGGGGCACCGGGGAGCTGTTTTTT
d_call: TRBD1; clone_size: NA; v_call: TRBV27; j_call: TRBJ1-4; cdr3_aa: CASSSAGQGLFF; cdr3_nt: TGTGCCAGCAGTTCCGCGGGACAGGGACTGTTTTTT
d_call: NA; clone_size: NA; v_call: TRBV24-1; j_call: TRBJ2-7; cdr3_aa: CATSPDSYEQYF; cdr3_nt: TGTGCCACCAGTCCAGACTCCTACGAGCAGTACTTC
d_call: TRBD1; clone_size: NA; v_call: TRBV6-1; j_call: TRBJ2-1; cdr3_aa: CASSGAGQGISRDEQFF; cdr3_nt: TGTGCCAGCAGTGGGGCAGGACAGGGGATTTCAAGGGATGAGCAGTTCTTC
d_call: NA; clone_size: NA; v_call: TRBV12-5; j_call: TRBJ1-1; cdr3_aa: CASALQGNTEAFF; cdr3_nt: TGTGCTAGTGCCCTACAGGGGAACACTGAAGCTTTCTTT
d_call: TRBD1; clone_size: NA; v_call: TRBV3-1/TRBV3-2; j_call: TRBJ2-1; cdr3_aa: CASSLDRGNYNEQFF; cdr3_nt: TGTGCCAGCAGCCTTGACAGGGGGAACTACAATGAGCAGTTCTTC
d_call: TRBD1; clone_size: NA; v_call: TRBV4-1; j_call: TRBJ2-7; cdr3_aa: CASSPLGDRGSEQYF; cdr3_nt: TGCGCCAGCAGCCCTCTAGGGGACAGGGGATCCGAGCAGTACTTC
d_call: NA; clone_size: few; v_call: TRBV28; j_call: TRBJ1-3; cdr3_aa: CASSLTYYSGNTIYF; cdr3_nt: TGTGCCAGCAGTTTAACGTACTACTCTGGAAACACCATATATTTT
d_call: NA; clone_size: NA; v_call: TRBV30; j_call: TRBJ1-2; cdr3_aa: CAWSGSNYGYTF; cdr3_nt: TGTGCCTGGAGTGGCAGCAACTATGGCTACACCTTC
d_call: TRBD1; clone_size: NA; v_call: TRBV29-1; j_call: TRBJ1-5; cdr3_aa: CSVGDRRNQPQHF; cdr3_nt: TGCAGCGTGGGGGACAGGAGAAATCAGCCCCAGCATTTT
d_call: TRBD1; clone_size: NA; v_call: TRBV7-9; j_call: TRBJ2-7; cdr3_aa: CASSTSGTGPGEQYF; cdr3_nt: TGTGCCAGCAGCACGTCCGGGACAGGGCCGGGCGAGCAGTACTTC
d_call: TRBD1; clone_size: NA; v_call: TRBV25-1; j_call: TRBJ2-7; cdr3_aa: CASSDLGTGIHEQYF; cdr3_nt: TGTGCCAGCAGTGATTTGGGGACAGGGATCCACGAGCAGTACTTC
d_call: NA; clone_size: NA; v_call: TRBV6-2/TRBV6-3; j_call: TRBJ2-7; cdr3_aa: CASSYERPLHEQYF; cdr3_nt: TGTGCCAGCAGTTACGAGCGGCCCCTCCACGAGCAGTACTTC
d_call: TRBD1; clone_size: few; v_call: TRBV25-1; j_call: TRBJ1-2; cdr3_aa: CASSGPGTGGYGYTF; cdr3_nt: TGTGCCAGCAGTGGACCCGGGACAGGGGGATATGGCTACACCTTC
d_call: NA; clone_size: NA; v_call: TRBV5-6; j_call: TRBJ2-2; cdr3_aa: CASSIRGAMDTGELFF; cdr3_nt: TGTGCCAGCAGCATACGGGGTGCAATGGACACCGGGGAGCTGTTTTTT
d_call: NA; clone_size: NA; v_call: TRBV28; j_call: TRBJ1-2; cdr3_aa: CASSFVAGRSRGYTF; cdr3_nt: TGTGCCAGCAGTTTTGTAGCTGGTCGGTCCCGAGGCTACACCTTC
d_call: TRBD1; clone_size: NA; v_call: TRBV7-9; j_call: TRBJ1-2; cdr3_aa: CASSPKGTGGYGYTF; cdr3_nt: TGTGCCAGCAGCCCAAAAGGGACAGGGGGCTATGGCTACACCTTC
d_call: TRBD1; clone_size: NA; v_call: TRBV19; j_call: TRBJ2-3; cdr3_aa: CASRPRTGLGDTQYF; cdr3_nt: TGTGCCAGTAGACCTAGGACAGGGTTGGGAGATACGCAGTATTTT
d_call: NA; clone_size: NA; v_call: TRBV7-2; j_call: TRBJ2-5; cdr3_aa: CASSLEFQETQYF; cdr3_nt: TGTGCCAGCAGCTTAGAGTTCCAAGAGACCCAGTACTTC
d_call: NA; clone_size: NA; v_call: TRBV30; j_call: TRBJ2-7; cdr3_aa: CAWNVMGEQYF; cdr3_nt: TGTGCCTGGAACGTAATGGGCGAGCAGTACTTC
d_call: NA; clone_size: NA; v_call: TRBV27; j_call: TRBJ2-2; cdr3_aa: CASSPGDQAYTGELFF; cdr3_nt: TGTGCCAGCAGCCCCGGTGATCAGGCCTACACCGGGGAGCTGTTTTTT
d_call: TRBD1; clone_size: NA; v_call: TRBV2; j_call: TRBJ1-1; cdr3_aa: CASRGTGDEAFF; cdr3_nt: TGTGCCAGCAGAGGGACAGGTGATGAAGCTTTCTTT
d_call: NA; clone_size: NA; v_call: TRBV12-3/TRBV12-4; j_call: TRBJ1-1; cdr3_aa: CASSFRAEAFF; cdr3_nt: TGTGCCAGCAGTTTCCGCGCTGAAGCTTTCTTT